This passage covers 7 T cell receptor beta chains from one sample sequenced in a study of cytomegalovirus exposure and HLA in healthy donors. The PCR contained 60 Vbeta and 13 Jbeta primers. Sequencing was performed with immunoSEQ multiplex PCR; in TCRdb, only in-frame clones are kept and a portion is missing. The sample has over 200,000 clones, roughly 82% seen once; the top ten hold around 6%. Material for sequencing was PBMCs. These TCRs come from a man aged 40-55 years in good health and CMV-seropositive.

This clone was seen only a few times. This chain uses TRBV5-1 with TRBJ1-2, with 8 bases aligning to TRBD1. From germline, CDR1 is SGHRS and CDR2 YFSETQ. With 5 bases clipped from V and 7 bases from J, the junction kept 10 bases outside the gene matches. The CDR3 has 14 residues. Here the CDR3 reads CASRVTGGPAGYTF. CDR3 in DNA: TGCGCCAGCAGGGTCACAGGGGGGCCGGCTGGCTACACCTTC.

V is TRBV6-1 and J is TRBJ1-1; no clear D gene. Germline V gene sequence: CDR1 MNHNS, CDR2 SASEGT. V was trimmed by 3 bases and J by 1 base, leaving 6 bases between them. The CDR3 consists of 13 residues. The CDR3 DNA reads as TGTGCCAGCAGTGACAGTAAGAACACTGAAGCTTTCTTT. Residues: CASSDSKNTEAFF.

The chain links TRBV7-9 to TRBJ2-5; 9 bases agree with TRBD2. The CDR3 totals 16 residues. Germline values: CDR1 SEHNR, CDR2 FQNEAQ (reference sequence). Trimming cost V 4 bases and J 5 bases; bases outside gene matches: 11. The CDR3 bases are TGTGCCAGCAGCTCGCCTTACCTAGCGGGGCATGAGACCCAGTACTTC. Its translation: CASSSPYLAGHETQYF.

This clone was seen a handful of times. V and J are TRBV7-9 and TRBJ1-5, with 10 bases that match TRBD1. This CDR3 has 15 amino acids. Trimming cost V 5 bases and J 7 bases; bases outside gene matches: 8. The V gene's germline CDR1 is SEHNR and CDR2 FQNEAQ (reference sequence). CDR3 residues: CASSPPGQGSQPQHF. The CDR3 DNA follows: TGTGCCAGCAGCCCACCGGGACAGGGGTCGCAGCCCCAGCATTTT.

V usage is TRBV15 and J usage is TRBJ2-7; the D gene is possibly TRBD1 (5 bases). This CDR3 has 14 amino acids. Trimming took off 3 bases at V and 5 bases at J, with 14 bases between the two ends. Per the germline V gene, CDR1 is LNHNV and CDR2 is YYDKDF (reference sequence). CDR3 nucleotide sequence: TGTGCCACCAGCAGCGGACACCCTACAGACGAGCAGTACTTC. Translation gives CATSSGHPTDEQYF.

This chain uses TRBV2 with TRBJ1-2; D may be TRBD1 (5 bases). The CDR3 extends over 11 amino acids. V shed 6 bases and J shed 8 bases, with 10 bases lying between them. CDR1 is SNHLY and CDR2 is FYNNEI in the germline V gene. CDR3 DNA: TGTGCCAGCAGCGGGACTAGAGGCTACACCTTC. Translation: CASSGTRGYTF. The full variable domain, its missing parts supplied by reference TRBV2 and TRBJ1-2, is EPEVTQTPSHQVTQMGQEVILRCVPISNHLYFYWYRQILGQKVEFLVSFYNNEISEKSEIFDDQFSVERPDGSNFTLKIRSTKLEDSAMYFCASSGTRGYTFGSGTRLTVV.

V is TRBV6-1 and J is TRBJ1-2, with 10 positions matching TRBD1. The germline CDR1 and CDR2 sequences are MNHNS and SASEGT. The CDR3 extends over 14 amino acids. V lost 5 bases, J lost 8 bases, and 8 bases stayed unmatched. CDR3 sequence reads: CASSSDRGRGGYTF. DNA of the CDR3: TGTGCCAGCAGTTCGGACAGGGGGAGAGGAGGCTACACCTTC.